This TCR beta chain was found in a study of T-cell reconstitution after alpha-beta-depleted transplantation in children. Whole-study findings and limits: Some patients' high day-60 TCRbeta diversity was traced to surviving recipient T cells and thymic progenitors.

A note on this clonotype: Its antigen is as yet unknown.

Preparation of the TCRbeta library involved a method that used unique molecular identifiers. TCRdb re-called the PCR reads with MiXCR, one entry per CDR3 protein. The sample lists 140,000 to 150,000 distinct CDR3 sequences, 8.8% seen once, with around a sixth in the top ten. V was clipped by 0 bases and J by 2 bases, with 11 bases between them. The CDR3 is 15 residues long. Per the germline V gene, CDR1 is LGHDT and CDR2 is YNNKEL (reference sequence). This sample comprised PBMCs, mostly from graft donor cells, obtained 180 days after TCRalphabeta/CD19-depleted stem cell transplant. The clonotype was recovered from a female patient aged 2-9 years who had a stem cell transplant for congenital amegakaryocytic thrombocytopenia, so the T cells may come from the graft donor. The chain links TRBV3-1 to TRBJ2-7, with D possibly being TRBD1 (5 bases). CDR3 nucleotide sequence: TGTGCCAGCAGCCAAGATTATGGACACCCCTACGAGCAGTACTTC. It encodes CASSQDYGHPYEQYF.